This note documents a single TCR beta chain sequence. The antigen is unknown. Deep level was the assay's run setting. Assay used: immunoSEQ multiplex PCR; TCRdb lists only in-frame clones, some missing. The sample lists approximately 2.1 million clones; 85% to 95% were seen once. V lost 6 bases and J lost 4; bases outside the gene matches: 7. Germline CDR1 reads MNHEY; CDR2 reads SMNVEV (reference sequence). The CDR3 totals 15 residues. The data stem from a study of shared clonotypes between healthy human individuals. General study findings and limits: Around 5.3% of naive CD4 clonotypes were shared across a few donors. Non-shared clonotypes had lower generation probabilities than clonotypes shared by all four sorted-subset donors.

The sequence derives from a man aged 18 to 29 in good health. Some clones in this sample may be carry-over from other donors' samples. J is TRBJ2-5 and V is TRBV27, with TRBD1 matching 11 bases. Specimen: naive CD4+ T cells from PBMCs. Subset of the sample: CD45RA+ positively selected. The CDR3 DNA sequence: TGTGCCAGCAGACGGACAGGGGGCTTCGGAGAGACCCAGTACTTC. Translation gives CASRRTGGFGETQYF.